What follows is one T cell receptor (beta chain) and its context. This entry belongs to a study of blood T cell repertoires in COVID-19. In the study overall: COVID-19 samples, acute and convalescent, were from the United States, Italy and Spain. Sources were T cells, B-cell-depleted T cells, or PBMCs; the material itself was cDNA or gDNA.

The repertoire was sequenced with immunoSEQ multiplex PCR; TCRdb's copy has only in-frame clones and lacks some. The sample consists of roughly 200,000 clones, approximately 83% of them appearing once. The germline V and J ends were trimmed by 4 bases and 0 bases, with 10 bases remaining between them. The germline CDR1 and CDR2 sequences are SNHLY and FYNNEI. The CDR3 is 15 residues long. The specimen sequenced was peripheral blood. This chain links TRBV2 with TRBJ1-5; D may be TRBD1 (5 bases). The origin of this receptor is a human donor with active or convalescent COVID-19. The donor label of this sample is uncertain. The CDR3 protein is CASSGGPYSNQPQHF. The CDR3, as DNA: TGTGCCAGCAGTGGGGGCCCCTATAGCAATCAGCCCCAGCATTTT.